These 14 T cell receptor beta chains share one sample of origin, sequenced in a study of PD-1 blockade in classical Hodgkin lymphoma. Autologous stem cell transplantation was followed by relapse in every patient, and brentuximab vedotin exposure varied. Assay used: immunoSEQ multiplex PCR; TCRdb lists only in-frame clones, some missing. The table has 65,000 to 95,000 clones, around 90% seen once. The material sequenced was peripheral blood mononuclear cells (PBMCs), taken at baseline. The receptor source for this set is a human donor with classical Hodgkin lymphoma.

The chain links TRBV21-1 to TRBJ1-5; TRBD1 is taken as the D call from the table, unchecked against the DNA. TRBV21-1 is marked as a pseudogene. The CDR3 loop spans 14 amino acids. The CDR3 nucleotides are TGTGCCAACCCGGACAGGCATAGCAATCAGCCCCAGCATTTT. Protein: CANPDRHSNQPQHF.

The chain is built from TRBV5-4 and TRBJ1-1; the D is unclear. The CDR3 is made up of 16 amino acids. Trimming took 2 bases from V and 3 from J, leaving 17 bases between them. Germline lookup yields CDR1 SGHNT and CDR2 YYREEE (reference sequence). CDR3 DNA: TGTGCCAGCAGCTTATTACGCGGGTTGATGGACACTGAAGCTTTCTTT. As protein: CASSLLRGLMDTEAFF.

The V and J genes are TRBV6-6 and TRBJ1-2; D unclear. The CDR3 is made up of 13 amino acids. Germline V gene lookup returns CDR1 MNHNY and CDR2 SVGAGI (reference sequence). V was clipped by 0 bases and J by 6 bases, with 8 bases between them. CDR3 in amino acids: CASSYSMGDGYTF. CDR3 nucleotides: TGTGCCAGCAGTTACTCGATGGGAGATGGCTACACCTTC.

The CDR3 bases are TGTGCCAGTACCCCGCGACAAGGGACGAACACTGAAGCTTTCTTT. Protein: CASTPRQGTNTEAFF. The chain couples TRBV19 to TRBJ1-1; D possibly corresponds to TRBD1 (5 bases). The CDR3 sequence is 15 residues long. Looked up from germline, CDR1 is LNHDA and CDR2 is SQIVND (reference sequence). Trimming removed 7 bases from V and 1 base from J, with 16 bases in between.

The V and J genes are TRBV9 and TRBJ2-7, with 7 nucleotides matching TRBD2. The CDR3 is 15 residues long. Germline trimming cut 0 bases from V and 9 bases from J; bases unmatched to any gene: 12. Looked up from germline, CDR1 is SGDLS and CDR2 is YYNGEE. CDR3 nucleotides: TGTGCCAGCAGCGTAGAGGCTAGCGGCCCGGCCAGGCAGTACTTC. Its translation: CASSVEASGPARQYF.

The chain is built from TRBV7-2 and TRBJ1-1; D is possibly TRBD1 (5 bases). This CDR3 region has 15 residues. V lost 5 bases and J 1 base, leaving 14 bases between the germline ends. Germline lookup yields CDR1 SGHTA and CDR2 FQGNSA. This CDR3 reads CASSSRDLRNTEAFF. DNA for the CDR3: TGTGCCAGCAGCAGCAGGGATCTGAGGAACACTGAAGCTTTCTTT.

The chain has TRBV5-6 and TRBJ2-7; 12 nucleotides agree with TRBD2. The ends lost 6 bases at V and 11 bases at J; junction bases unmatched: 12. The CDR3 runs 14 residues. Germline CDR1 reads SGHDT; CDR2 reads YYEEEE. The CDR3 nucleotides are TGTGCCAGCACCCCGACCGGACTAGCGGGATCGGAGTACTTC. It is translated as CASTPTGLAGSEYF.

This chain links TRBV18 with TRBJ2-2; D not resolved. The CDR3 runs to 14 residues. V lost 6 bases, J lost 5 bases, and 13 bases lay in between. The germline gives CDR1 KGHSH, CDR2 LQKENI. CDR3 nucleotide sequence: TGTGCCAGCTCTCCCCGATGGGGAACCGGGGAGCTGTTTTTT. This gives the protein CASSPRWGTGELFF.

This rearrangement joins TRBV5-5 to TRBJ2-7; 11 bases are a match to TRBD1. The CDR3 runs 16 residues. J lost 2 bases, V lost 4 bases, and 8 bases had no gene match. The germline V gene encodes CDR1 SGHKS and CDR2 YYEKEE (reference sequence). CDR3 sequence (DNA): TGTGCCAGCAGCCCCCTGCCGGGACAGGGGGCCTACGAGCAGTACTTC. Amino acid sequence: CASSPLPGQGAYEQYF.

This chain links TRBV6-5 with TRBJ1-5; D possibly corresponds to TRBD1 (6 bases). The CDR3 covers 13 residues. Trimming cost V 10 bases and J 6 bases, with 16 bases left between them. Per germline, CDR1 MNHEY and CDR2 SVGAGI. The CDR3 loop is CATRRGQGQPQHF. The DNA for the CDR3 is TGTGCCACCCGTCGGGGGCAAGGTCAGCCCCAGCATTTT.

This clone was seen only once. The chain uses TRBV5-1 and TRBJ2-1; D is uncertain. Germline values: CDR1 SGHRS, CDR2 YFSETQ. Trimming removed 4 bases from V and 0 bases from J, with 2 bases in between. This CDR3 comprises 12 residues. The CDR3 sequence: CASSPSYNEQFF. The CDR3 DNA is TGCGCCAGCAGCCCCTCCTACAATGAGCAGTTCTTC.

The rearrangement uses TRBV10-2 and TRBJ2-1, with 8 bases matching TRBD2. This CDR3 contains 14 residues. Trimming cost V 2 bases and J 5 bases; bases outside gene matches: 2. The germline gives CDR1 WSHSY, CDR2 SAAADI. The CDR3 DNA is TGCGCCAGCAGTGAGCGGGGGGGAAACAATGAGCAGTTCTTC. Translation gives CASSERGGNNEQFF.

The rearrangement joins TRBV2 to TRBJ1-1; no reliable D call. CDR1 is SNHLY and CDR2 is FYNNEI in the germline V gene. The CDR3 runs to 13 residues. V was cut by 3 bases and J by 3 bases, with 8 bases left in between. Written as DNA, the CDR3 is TGTGCCAGCAGTGAGGGCGCCCACACTGAAGCTTTCTTT. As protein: CASSEGAHTEAFF.

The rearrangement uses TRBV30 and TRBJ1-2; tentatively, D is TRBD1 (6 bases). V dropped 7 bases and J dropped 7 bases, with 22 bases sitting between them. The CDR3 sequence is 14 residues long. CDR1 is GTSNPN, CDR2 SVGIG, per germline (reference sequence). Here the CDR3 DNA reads TGTGCCTCCGACCTAGGGGGGGCGGGGCCTGGCTACACCTTC. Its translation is CASDLGGAGPGYTF.